The entry that follows covers one T cell receptor beta chain sequence. Repertoires were generated with immunoSEQ multiplex PCR, while TCRdb's copy carries only in-frame clones and drops some. The data show roughly 150,000 clones, with approximately 80% seen just once and 1.5% to 2% held by the top ten. Enrollees, about 18 to 89 years old, lived in 20 to 25 US areas. Allocation to cohorts depended on clinical history reported by the participants. No more than 2 weeks before study entry, exposed participants had met a case of COVID-19. This entry is derived from a study of blood T cell repertoires in COVID-19. Trimming removed 7 bases from V and 1 base from J; junction bases left unmatched: 6. There are 14 residues in the CDR3. Germline values: CDR1 SQVTM, CDR2 ANQGSEA.

The rearrangement joins TRBV29-1 to TRBJ2-2; 7 bases are a match to TRBD1. The sequence came from a woman aged 18-29 years who had been exposed to COVID-19. The source material was PBMCs or T cells enriched from blood (not recorded which). This CDR3 reads CSASTGMNTGELFF. The CDR3 DNA is TGCAGCGCTTCGACAGGGATGAACACCGGGGAGCTGTTTTTT.